This T cell receptor beta chain was recorded in a study of cytomegalovirus exposure and HLA in healthy donors. On the study more broadly: The study's early data release held tens of millions of unique TCRs from HLA-typed donors.

CDR3 length: 11 amino acids. Deletions cut 6 bases from V and 4 bases from J, with 9 bases between. In germline, CDR1 is DFQATT, CDR2 SNEGSKA (reference sequence). Notes on this clone: Its specificity is unknown.

Study results and caveats: Whilst most TCR sequences proved rare, a subset of public TCRs occurred across many donors. Specificity for CMV antigens was confirmed in vitro for a few of the CMV-associated chains.

Vbeta (60) and Jbeta (13) primers were used in the PCR. Method: immunoSEQ multiplex PCR; TCRdb's copy keeps in-frame clones and lacks some. The table records about 87,000 clones, 70% to 80% of them present only once. The sequenced sample consisted of PBMCs. The rearrangement joins TRBV20-1 to TRBJ1-2; a weak D match, TRBD1 (5 bases). The TCR was taken from a man aged 25 to 40 in good health and CMV-seropositive. The CDR3: CSAVGGYGYTF. Written as DNA, the CDR3 is TGCAGTGCGGTGGGGGGCTATGGCTACACCTTC.